Listed here are 19 T cell receptor beta chains from one sample, sequenced in a study of blood T cell repertoires in COVID-19 (dated by TCRdb to the early 2020s). Library preparation was by the immunoSEQ multiplex PCR assay. TCRdb provides this immuneACCESS table in a form limited to in-frame rearrangements. Some clones are lacking; in checked studies, under half of them reflect an unresolved V gene, and why the rest are absent is not known. Present in this sample are tens of thousands of clones, less than 85% of which were seen just once. 2.5% to 3% of the sample comes from the top ten. Sequencing used peripheral blood. The receptors derive from a man aged 50 or older with acute or convalescent COVID-19.

The chain carries TRBV5-1 and TRBJ2-2; perhaps TRBD2 as D (5 bases). Per germline, CDR1 SGHRS and CDR2 YFSETQ. V gave up 4 bases and J gave up 0 bases, with 13 bases separating them. This CDR3 is 16 amino acids long. CDR3 protein: CASSERTFANTGELFF. The CDR3 DNA sequence: TGCGCCAGCAGCGAACGGACTTTCGCGAACACCGGGGAGCTGTTTTTT.

V usage is TRBV7-8 and J usage is TRBJ2-1; 10 bases line up with TRBD2. In germline, CDR1 is SGHVS, CDR2 FQNEAQ. This CDR3 comprises 16 residues. V lost 5 bases and J lost 4; bases outside the gene matches: 8. CDR3 sequence reads: CASSPALAGSYNEQFF. In DNA form, the CDR3 reads TGTGCCAGCAGCCCTGCACTAGCGGGATCTTACAATGAGCAGTTCTTC.

The chain joins TRBV16 to TRBJ1-5; TRBD1 might be the D (6 bases). The V end was cut by 0 bases, the J end by 5 bases, with 11 bases between. The CDR3 loop spans 15 amino acids. Germline V CDR1 and CDR2: KGHSY, FQNENV. The CDR3 here is CASSQSGRGDQPQHF. CDR3 DNA: TGTGCCAGCAGCCAATCGGGCAGGGGCGATCAGCCCCAGCATTTT.

This clone was counted a few times. V and J are TRBV7-8 and TRBJ2-5; tentative D call: TRBD1 (6 bases). The ends were cut back, 3 bases at V and 4 bases at J, with 18 bases in the middle. The CDR3 loop spans 16 amino acids. Germline CDR1 is SGHVS and CDR2 is FQNEAQ. The CDR3 is CASSLAAGRGRETQYF. In DNA, the CDR3 is TGTGCCAGCAGCTTGGCCGCGGGCAGGGGTAGAGAGACCCAGTACTTC.

The chain couples TRBV6-2 or TRBV6-3 to TRBJ2-3; D might be TRBD2 (5 bases). Trimming removed 6 bases from V and 5 bases from J, with 18 bases in between. This CDR3 region has 15 residues. Germline lookup yields CDR1 MNHEY and CDR2 SVGEGT. In DNA, the CDR3 is TGTGCCAGCAGCCCATCACGGGGTGGTAGAGATACGCAGTATTTT. This codes for CASSPSRGGRDTQYF.

This chain joins TRBV11-2 and TRBJ2-7, with D possibly TRBD2 on 6 matching bases. V lost 5 bases, J lost 9 bases, and 17 bases lay in between. The CDR3 sequence is 13 residues long. Germline loops: CDR1 SGHAT, CDR2 FQNNGV. This CDR3 is CASSPSTRRGQYF. In nucleotides, the CDR3 is TGTGCCAGCAGCCCGTCGACTAGACGGGGGCAGTACTTC.

The chain links TRBV2 to TRBJ2-2; D is possibly TRBD2 (5 bases). Per germline, CDR1 SNHLY and CDR2 FYNNEI. Trimming left V 4 bases short and J 4 bases short, with 13 bases between. This CDR3 has 15 residues. CDR3 amino acids: CASSGTVRATGELFF. The CDR3 region has the DNA TGTGCCAGCAGTGGGACTGTCCGAGCCACCGGGGAGCTGTTTTTT.

The CDR3 sequence: CASSTDRGAGETQYF. The CDR3 nucleotides read TGTGCCAGTAGTACGGACAGGGGCGCAGGGGAGACCCAGTACTTC. The J gene is TRBJ2-5, the V gene TRBV19, with 9 bases aligning to TRBD1. CDR1 and CDR2 (germline): LNHDA, SQIVND (reference sequence). The CDR3 runs to 15 residues. V lost 4 bases to trimming and J lost 5 bases; unmatched junction nucleotides: 8.

The chain employs TRBV3-1 (or the pseudogene TRBV3-2) and TRBJ2-7; the match to TRBD2 covers 12 bases. This CDR3 has 14 amino acids. Germline trimming cut 5 bases from V and 6 bases from J; bases unmatched to any gene: 5. The germline CDR1 and CDR2 sequences are LGHDT and YNNKEL (reference sequence). This CDR3 is CASSNGLAGSEQYF. The CDR3 DNA follows: TGTGCCAGCAGCAATGGACTAGCGGGAAGCGAGCAGTACTTC.

This clone was seen a few times. V is TRBV12-3 or TRBV12-4 and J is TRBJ2-3; D uncertain. This CDR3 region has 12 residues. Between the trimmed V and J ends, which lost 6 bases and 3 bases, there was a span of 7 bases. The CDR3 DNA reads TGTGCCAGCAGCCCCCCGACAGATACGCAGTATTTT. Its translation: CASSPPTDTQYF.

This chain uses TRBV4-1 with TRBJ2-1, with TRBD2 matching 7 bases. V was clipped by 3 bases and J by 1 base; unmatched bases: 6. Looked up from germline, CDR1 is MGHRA and CDR2 is YSYEKL. The CDR3 spans 16 residues. The CDR3 protein is CASSHGGRASYNEQFF. CDR3 sequence (DNA): TGCGCCAGCAGCCATGGAGGGAGGGCTTCCTACAATGAGCAGTTCTTC.

The CDR3 reads CASSHSLMQRGPTYNEQFF. DNA for the CDR3: TGTGCCAGCAGCCACTCCCTCATGCAGCGGGGGCCTACCTACAATGAGCAGTTCTTC. The V gene is TRBV3-1 (or the pseudogene TRBV3-2), the J gene TRBJ2-1, with 8 bases matching TRBD2. Per the germline V gene, CDR1 is LGHDT and CDR2 is YNNKEL (reference sequence). The ends lost 3 bases at V and 2 bases at J; junction bases unmatched: 15. The CDR3 loop spans 19 amino acids.

This chain uses TRBV6-4 with TRBJ2-3; 10 bases are shared with TRBD2. This CDR3 comprises 16 residues. With 2 bases clipped from V and 6 bases from J, the junction kept 8 bases outside the gene matches. From germline, CDR1 is MRHNA and CDR2 SNTAGT. CDR3 in amino acids: CASSDEASGSRDTQYF. The CDR3 coding sequence is TGTGCCAGCAGTGACGAAGCTAGCGGGAGCAGGGATACGCAGTATTTT.

This clone was picked up one time. The chain carries TRBV18 and TRBJ2-7; D is perhaps TRBD2 (7 bases). The V end lost 6 bases, the J end lost 6 bases, and 15 bases lay between the germline ends. The CDR3 contains 13 residues. Germline V gene data show CDR1 as KGHSH and CDR2 as LQKENI. CDR3: CASSSTRGGEQYF. The CDR3, as DNA: TGTGCCAGCTCCTCGACTAGGGGGGGCGAGCAGTACTTC.

CDR3 coding DNA: TGTGCCAGTAGTCAGACAGATACGCAGTATTTT. As protein: CASSQTDTQYF. The chain links TRBV19 to TRBJ2-3; D unresolved. This CDR3 comprises 11 residues. V gave up 5 bases and J gave up 3 bases, with 3 bases separating them. Germline assignment: CDR1 LNHDA and CDR2 SQIVND (reference sequence).

The genes are TRBV6-5 and TRBJ2-2; TRBD2 matches 7 bases. The germline V gene has CDR1 MNHEY and CDR2 SVGAGI. Germline trimming cut 11 bases from V and 2 bases from J; bases unmatched to any gene: 5. The CDR3 is made up of 13 amino acids. As DNA, the CDR3 is TGTGCCGGCGGGAGCGGAAACACCGGGGAGCTGTTTTTT. Translating it yields CAGGSGNTGELFF.

This rearrangement joins TRBV28 to TRBJ2-2, with D possibly TRBD2 on 6 matching bases. V lost 6 bases and J 1 base, leaving 12 bases between the germline ends. The germline V gene has CDR1 MDHEN and CDR2 SYDVKM. This CDR3 contains 15 residues. CDR3 coding DNA: TGTGCCAGCAGGTTAGGGACTTTGAACACCGGGGAGCTGTTTTTT. Protein: CASRLGTLNTGELFF.

V usage is TRBV9 and J usage is TRBJ2-5; the D gene is possibly TRBD1 (7 bases). V was cut by 4 bases and J by 6 bases, with 13 bases left in between. The CDR3 is made up of 13 amino acids. Germline V gives CDR1 SGDLS, CDR2 YYNGEE. The CDR3 is CASSPSGGQTQYF. The CDR3 region has the DNA TGTGCCAGCAGCCCTTCAGGGGGGCAGACCCAGTACTTC.

The chain carries TRBV6-1 and TRBJ1-1; 8 positions agree with TRBD1. CDR3 length equals 15 residues. J gave up 6 bases and V 2 bases, and 8 bases lay outside the gene matches. The V gene's germline CDR1 is MNHNS and CDR2 SASEGT. CDR3 sequence reads: CASSETDDRGAEAFF. The CDR3 coding sequence is TGTGCCAGCAGTGAAACTGACGACAGGGGCGCTGAAGCTTTCTTT.